The 21 T cell receptor beta chains reported below all come from one sample, sequenced in a study of OX40 agonist ivuxolimab in advanced cancers. The assay was immunoSEQ multiplex PCR, and TCRdb's table has in-frame clones only and misses some. The data hold 43,000 or so clones, with around nine tenths observed a single time. The sample here was CD4+ or CD8+ T cells sorted from blood, taken in a trial of the OX40 agonist ivuxolimab. The receptors derive from an adult with an advanced solid tumor such as melanoma, head and neck, liver or kidney cancer.

The V and J genes are TRBV28 and TRBJ2-2; 12 nucleotides align to TRBD2. CDR1 and CDR2 from the germline V gene are MDHEN and SYDVKM. The junction had 19 bases not matched to a gene; V was cut back by 2 bases and J by 6 bases. The CDR3 loop spans 21 amino acids. CDR3 residues: CASSLLDREWTSGAGPGELFF. Here the CDR3 DNA reads TGTGCCAGCAGTTTACTGGACAGGGAATGGACTAGCGGGGCAGGTCCCGGGGAGCTGTTTTTT.

This sequence joins TRBV27 and TRBJ1-2, with D possibly matching TRBD1 (6 bases). The germline CDR1 and CDR2 sequences are MNHEY and SMNVEV (reference sequence). The CDR3 contains 16 residues. V lost 1 base and J 5 bases, leaving 17 bases between the germline ends. CDR3 residues: CASSLYPGAGAYGYTF. CDR3 in DNA: TGTGCCAGCAGTTTATACCCCGGGGCAGGGGCATATGGCTACACCTTC.

The CDR3 loop reads CASSLRQGARSPLHF. CDR3 nucleotide sequence: TGTGCCAGCAGTCTCAGACAGGGGGCGCGTTCACCCCTCCACTTT. This sequence joins TRBV27 and TRBJ1-6; 10 bases match TRBD1. This CDR3 is built from 15 residues. Germline V lookup: CDR1 MNHEY, CDR2 SMNVEV (reference sequence). V trimming: 5 bases; J trimming: 9 bases; junction bases outside the gene matches: 7.

The chain employs TRBV7-8 and TRBJ2-1, with 11 positions matching TRBD2. This CDR3 has 15 amino acids. CDR1 and CDR2 (germline): SGHVS, FQNEAQ. V shed 3 bases and J 5 bases; nucleotides not matched to a gene: 3. The CDR3 reads CASSFGTSGHNEQFF. CDR3 nucleotides: TGTGCCAGCAGCTTCGGGACTAGCGGTCACAATGAGCAGTTCTTC.

The chain couples TRBV7-8 to TRBJ2-3, with 8 bases matching TRBD2. From germline, CDR1 is SGHVS and CDR2 FQNEAQ. This CDR3 contains 15 residues. The V gene end was trimmed by 4 bases and the J gene end by 2 bases; junction bases not matched to a gene: 5. The CDR3 spells CASSWDSGVTDTQYF. In DNA form, the CDR3 reads TGTGCCAGCAGCTGGGATAGCGGGGTCACAGATACGCAGTATTTT.

This chain connects TRBV4-3 to TRBJ1-2, with a possible D match to TRBD1 (6 bases). Trimming shortened V by 4 bases and J by 8 bases, and 23 bases separated the two germline ends. The length of the CDR3 is 16 residues. In germline, CDR1 is LGHNA, CDR2 YSLEER. The chain's CDR3 is CASSPDGGGEGDGYTF. In nucleotides, the CDR3 is TGCGCCAGCAGCCCAGATGGGGGCGGCGAGGGTGACGGCTACACCTTC.

The chain links TRBV6-6 to TRBJ2-1; TRBD1 is a possible D gene (5 bases). Germline V gene lookup returns CDR1 MNHNY and CDR2 SVGAGI (reference sequence). Trimming pared 0 bases from V and 4 bases from J, leaving 7 bases between. The CDR3 has 14 residues. CDR3: CASSYSPGYNEQFF. The CDR3 nucleotides read TGTGCCAGCAGTTACTCGCCAGGGTACAATGAGCAGTTCTTC.

The rearrangement joins TRBV6-5 to TRBJ2-5, with a tentative D call TRBD2 (6 bases). CDR3 length: 13 amino acids. V lost 5 bases to trimming and J lost 7 bases, with 14 bases between them. Germline values: CDR1 MNHEY, CDR2 SVGAGI. Here the CDR3 reads CASSLNGGRTQYF. DNA of the CDR3: TGTGCCAGCAGTCTGAACGGGGGTAGGACCCAGTACTTC.

The V and J genes are TRBV4-1 and TRBJ1-1; D gene unclear. This CDR3 is 13 amino acids long. The germline gives CDR1 MGHRA, CDR2 YSYEKL. Trimming cost V 3 bases and J 4 bases, with 9 bases left between them. The CDR3 region has the DNA TGCGCCAGCAGCCAGGATAGTAGCACTGAAGCTTTCTTT. Protein sequence: CASSQDSSTEAFF.

CDR3 loop: CASSQGAHMNTEAFF. The CDR3 coding sequence is TGCGCCAGCAGCCAAGGGGCCCACATGAACACTGAAGCTTTCTTT. The chain uses TRBV4-1 and TRBJ1-1, with unresolved D. With 1 base removed from V and 0 bases from J, the gap between germline ends came to 9 bases. This CDR3 has 15 amino acids. Germline lookup yields CDR1 MGHRA and CDR2 YSYEKL.

This CDR3 is CASSLNFPGAGLNTGELFF. The CDR3 coding sequence is TGTGCCAGCAGCTTAAATTTCCCAGGGGCGGGCCTGAACACCGGGGAGCTGTTTTTT. This chain joins TRBV7-6 and TRBJ2-2; possibly TRBD1 for D (6 bases). Deletions cut 2 bases from V and 1 base from J, with 20 bases between. This CDR3 comprises 19 residues. The germline gives CDR1 SGHVS, CDR2 FNYEAQ.

This chain links TRBV29-1 with TRBJ2-7; D is possibly TRBD2 (7 bases). The CDR3 is 14 residues long. CDR1 is SQVTM and CDR2 is ANQGSEA in the germline V gene. V was cut by 4 bases and J by 4 bases, with 17 bases left in between. The CDR3 here is CSVVAGRGGYEQYF. As DNA, the CDR3 is TGCAGCGTTGTGGCGGGGAGGGGGGGTTACGAGCAGTACTTC.

This clone appeared a few times. The rearrangement links TRBV9 to TRBJ2-7; 7 bases map to TRBD1. The CDR3 contains 16 residues. V shed 3 bases, J shed 2 bases, and the junction held 11 bases outside the gene matches. Germline CDR1 is SGDLS and CDR2 is YYNGEE. CDR3 region: CASSAQTGSVPYEQYF. CDR3 sequence (DNA): TGTGCCAGCAGCGCTCAGACAGGGTCGGTCCCCTACGAGCAGTACTTC.

This clone was observed a handful of times. This chain uses TRBV9 with TRBJ2-2; D is ambiguous. Germline V gene data show CDR1 as SGDLS and CDR2 as YYNGEE. The CDR3 sequence is 12 residues long. The ends were cut back, 1 base at V and 6 bases at J, with 4 bases in the middle. CDR3: CASSVSPGELFF. The DNA for the CDR3 is TGTGCCAGCAGCGTATCACCCGGGGAGCTGTTTTTT.

V usage is TRBV9 and J usage is TRBJ2-5; 9 bases agree with TRBD2. In germline, CDR1 is SGDLS, CDR2 YYNGEE. The length of the CDR3 is 17 residues. V shed 1 base, J shed 7 bases, and the junction held 14 bases outside the gene matches. The DNA for the CDR3 is TGTGCCAGCAGCGTACACTTTAGCGGGGGACCCCCTGGGACCCAGTACTTC. Encoded protein: CASSVHFSGGPPGTQYF.

V usage is TRBV27 and J usage is TRBJ2-1; the match to TRBD1 covers 7 bases. The CDR3 spans 14 residues. V lost 5 bases, J lost 4 bases, and 5 bases stayed unmatched. The V gene's germline CDR1 is MNHEY and CDR2 SMNVEV (reference sequence). The CDR3 spells CASSLPGQYNEQFF. CDR3 sequence (DNA): TGTGCCAGCAGTCTGCCGGGACAGTACAATGAGCAGTTCTTC.

The chain employs TRBV9 and TRBJ2-3, with 10 bases lining up with TRBD2. The germline V gene encodes CDR1 SGDLS and CDR2 YYNGEE. V shed 0 bases, J shed 5 bases, and the junction held 6 bases outside the gene matches. This CDR3 spans 16 amino acids. The CDR3 loop reads CASSVDSGGALDTQYF. CDR3 nucleotides: TGTGCCAGCAGCGTAGACAGCGGGGGGGCCTTAGATACGCAGTATTTT.

This chain joins TRBV28 and TRBJ2-1, with D uncertain. Germline loops: CDR1 MDHEN, CDR2 SYDVKM. The CDR3 runs 12 residues. Trimming left V 6 bases short and J 7 bases short, with 10 bases between. The CDR3 region is CASSLGSNEQFF. For the CDR3, the DNA is TGTGCCAGCAGCCTTGGTAGTAATGAGCAGTTCTTC.

The rearrangement joins TRBV9 to TRBJ2-3; D unresolved. The germline V gene has CDR1 SGDLS and CDR2 YYNGEE. The CDR3 sequence is 10 residues long. V shed 7 bases and J shed 9 bases, with 9 bases lying between them. The DNA for the CDR3 is TGTGCCAGCGGGGTTCACACGCAGTATTTT. Protein: CASGVHTQYF.

The gene calls are TRBV13 and TRBJ2-7; D possibly corresponds to TRBD2 (6 bases). Germline V lookup: CDR1 PRHDT, CDR2 FYEKMQ (reference sequence). The CDR3 is 18 amino acids. Deletions cut 1 base from V and 5 bases from J, with 24 bases between. The CDR3 nucleotides are TGTGCCAGCAGCTTAGTTAATTCCCCGGGACTCGTACTCCACGAGCAGTACTTC. Translating gives CASSLVNSPGLVLHEQYF.

This chain links TRBV5-1 with TRBJ2-1, with TRBD1 matching 9 bases. The V gene's germline CDR1 is SGHRS and CDR2 YFSETQ. The CDR3 has 14 amino acids. The junction had 8 bases not matched to a gene; V was cut back by 6 bases and J by 7 bases. The DNA of the CDR3 is TGCGCCAGCACGATGGGACAGGGAGGGAATGAGCAGTTCTTC. It encodes CASTMGQGGNEQFF.